This T cell receptor beta chain was captured by sequencing in a study of beta chain features in type 1 diabetes. Study-level results: VDJ junctions sequenced from type 1 diabetes patients showed fewer insertions and more deletions.

Expressed TCRB transcripts were sequenced, since all the RNA that had been isolated was reverse transcribed. The repertoire was sequenced with immunoSEQ multiplex PCR; TCRdb's copy has only in-frame clones and lacks some. The data hold over 300,000 clones, with 6.5% to 10% observed a single time. Germline assignment: CDR1 SGHAT and CDR2 FQDESV (reference sequence). The CDR3 loop spans 15 amino acids. Trimming removed 3 bases from V and 4 bases from J, with 13 bases in between. As regards this clone: Its target is not known.

It was via CD45RO/CCR7/CD25/CD127/CD95/CD27 that CD4+ naive, central memory, regulatory and stem cell-like memory cells were sorted. Once sorted, every population was more than 98% pure. Sequences were obtained from central memory CD4+ T cells from blood. This sequence was found in a woman in her late teens or twenties in good health. The chain employs TRBV11-1 and TRBJ2-1; TRBD2 is a possible D gene (6 bases). CDR3 DNA: TGTGCCAGCAGCTTCATTAGCGGAAAATACAATGAGCAGTTCTTC. Translated, it gives CASSFISGKYNEQFF. The entire variable domain, with the rest obtained from reference TRBV11-1 and TRBJ2-1, is as follows: EAEVAQSPRYKITEKSQAVAFWCDPISGHATLYWYRQILGQGPELLVQFQDESVVDDSQLPKDRFSAERLKGVDSTLKIQPAELGDSAMYLCASSFISGKYNEQFFGPGTRLTVL.